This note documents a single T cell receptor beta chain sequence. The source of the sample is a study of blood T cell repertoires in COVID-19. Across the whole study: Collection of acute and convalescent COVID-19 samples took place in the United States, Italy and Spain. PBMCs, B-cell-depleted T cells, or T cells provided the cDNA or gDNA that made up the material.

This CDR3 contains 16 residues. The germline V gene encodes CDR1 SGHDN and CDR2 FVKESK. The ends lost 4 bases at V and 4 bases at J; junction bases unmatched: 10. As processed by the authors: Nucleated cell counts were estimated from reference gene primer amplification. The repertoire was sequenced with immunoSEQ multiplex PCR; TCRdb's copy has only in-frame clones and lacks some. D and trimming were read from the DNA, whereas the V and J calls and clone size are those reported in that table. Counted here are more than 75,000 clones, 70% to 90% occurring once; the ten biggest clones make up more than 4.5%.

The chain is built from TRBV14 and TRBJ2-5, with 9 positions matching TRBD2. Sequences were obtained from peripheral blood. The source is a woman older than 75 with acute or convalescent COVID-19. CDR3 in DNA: TGTGCCAGCAGCCCCCTCCTAGCGGGGACTCGAGAGACCCAGTACTTC. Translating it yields CASSPLLAGTRETQYF.